A selection of T cell receptor beta chains follows, all from one sample in a study of cytomegalovirus exposure and HLA in healthy donors. Assay used: immunoSEQ multiplex PCR; TCRdb lists only in-frame clones, some missing. Counted here are 210,000 or so clones, approximately 84% occurring once; the ten biggest clones make up about 0.58%. The sequenced sample consisted of PBMCs. These receptors all come from a woman in her thirties or forties in good health and CMV-seronegative. Both conserved end residues are part of each CDR3. The D gene is left open where the match is weak. Size values are once, few and many counts, or a class for expanded clones, and some rows have none.

V gene,clone size,J gene,D gene,CDR3 DNA,CDR3 protein
TRBV11-2,-,TRBJ2-7,TRBD1,TGTGCCAGCAGCATCCGGGACAGCTCCTACGAGCAGTACTTC,CASSIRDSSYEQYF
TRBV20-1,-,TRBJ1-2,TRBD1,TGCAGGCCAGGGACAGACTATGGCTACACCTTC,CRPGTDYGYTF
TRBV29-1,-,TRBJ2-5,TRBD1,TGCAGTGGTATCCGACAGGGACCCCAAGAGACCCAGTACTTC,CSGIRQGPQETQYF
TRBV28,-,TRBJ1-3,-,TGTGCCAGCAGTCCCCATCGGGGGGCTTATGGAAACACCATATATTTT,CASSPHRGAYGNTIYF
TRBV10-3,-,TRBJ2-3,TRBD2,TGTGCCATCAGTACTAGCGGGGGGGAAGATACGCAGTATTTT,CAISTSGGEDTQYF
TRBV14,-,TRBJ1-4,-,TGTGCCAGCAGCCAAGGAAAGTGGAGAGCTAATGAAAAACTGTTTTTT,CASSQGKWRANEKLFF
TRBV7-6,-,TRBJ2-7,TRBD2,TGTGCCAGCAGTTTAGGGCTAGCGGGGGGGCCCCCGCAGTACTTC,CASSLGLAGGPPQYF
TRBV7-9,-,TRBJ1-3,-,TGTGCCAGCAGCTTAGTTCAGGGGAGTTCCATCTCTGGAAACACCATATATTTT,CASSLVQGSSISGNTIYF
TRBV5-5,-,TRBJ1-1,-,TGTGCCAGCAGCTTTGGGCAGCTGAACACTGAAGCTTTCTTT,CASSFGQLNTEAFF
TRBV10-2,-,TRBJ2-2,TRBD2,TGCGCCAGCAGTGAATTCTTGACTAGCGGGGTCGGGAGCACCGGGGAGCTGTTTTTT,CASSEFLTSGVGSTGELFF
TRBV18,once,TRBJ2-7,-,TGTGCCAGCTCACCACCGGGGGGAGAAAGCATAAAGTACTTC,CASSPPGGESIKYF
TRBV28,-,TRBJ2-7,-,TGTGCCAGCAGGGTCTACGGGGGTTCACCCTACGAGCAGTACTTC,CASRVYGGSPYEQYF
TRBV18,-,TRBJ1-1,-,TGTGCCAGCTCACCATCCCCGGACTTAAGCACTGAAGCTTTCTTT,CASSPSPDLSTEAFF
TRBV7-2,-,TRBJ1-5,-,TGTGCCAGCAGCTTACCGGGGGGAGGTATTCAGCCCCAGCATTTT,CASSLPGGGIQPQHF
TRBV5-1,-,TRBJ1-1,TRBD1,TGCGCCAGCAGCAAACAGGGGGTAGCGGTGAGCACTGAAGCTTTCTTT,CASSKQGVAVSTEAFF
TRBV25-1,once,TRBJ1-6,-,TGTGCCAGCAGTGATTTACCGAGAAATTCACCCCTCCACTTT,CASSDLPRNSPLHF
TRBV2,-,TRBJ1-6,-,TGTGCCAGCAGTCCTAATCCTGATTCACCCCTCCACTTT,CASSPNPDSPLHF
TRBV5-8,-,TRBJ2-1,-,TGTGCCAGCAGCACCCAATCCGGTGAGCAGTTCTTC,CASSTQSGEQFF
TRBV6-6,-,TRBJ1-1,-,TGTGCCAGCAGTAGTCGGGACACTGAAGCTTTCTTT,CASSSRDTEAFF
TRBV30,-,TRBJ1-6,-,TGTGCCTGGAGTGCCCAACAGGGTTTGGATTCACCCCTCCACTTT,CAWSAQQGLDSPLHF
TRBV5-4,-,TRBJ1-6,-,TGTGCCAGCAGCTTGGATCCGGGACTTAATTCACCCCTCCACTTT,CASSLDPGLNSPLHF
TRBV5-1,-,TRBJ2-5,-,TGCGCCAGCAGCTTAATTGCGGGGCAAGAGACCCAGTACTTC,CASSLIAGQETQYF
TRBV5-1,-,TRBJ2-1,-,TGCGCCAGCAGCTTGTCATCCAACAATGAGCAGTTCTTC,CASSLSSNNEQFF
TRBV28,few,TRBJ2-5,-,TGTGCCATCAAACAGGGCATCGAGACCCAGTACTTC,CAIKQGIETQYF
TRBV7-3,-,TRBJ2-7,TRBD2,TGTGCCAGCAGCTTATTCGGGGGGAGCTACGAGCAGTACTTC,CASSLFGGSYEQYF
TRBV7-2,-,TRBJ2-3,-,TGTGCCAGCAGCTTATCGAACCGGGGCACAGATACGCAGTATTTT,CASSLSNRGTDTQYF
TRBV6-1,-,TRBJ1-6,TRBD1,TGTGCCAGCAGTGAATCGGGACAGAGCTCCTATAATTCACCCCTCCACTTT,CASSESGQSSYNSPLHF
TRBV9,once,TRBJ2-2,TRBD2,TGTGCCAGCAGCGAGCGGGGGGGCACCGGGGAGCTGTTTTTT,CASSERGGTGELFF
TRBV28,-,TRBJ1-5,TRBD1,TGTGCCAGCAGTCCCCCAACAGGGGCCAGCAATCAGCCCCAGCATTTT,CASSPPTGASNQPQHF
TRBV19,-,TRBJ2-5,-,TGTGCCAGTAGTACGGATCTGACAGGACAAGAGACCCAGTACTTC,CASSTDLTGQETQYF
TRBV9,-,TRBJ2-1,-,TGTGCCAGCAGTGGGGGGGCGATCTACAATGAGCAGTTCTTC,CASSGGAIYNEQFF
TRBV7-6,-,TRBJ2-1,TRBD2,TGTGCCAGTGGAGCGGGGAGCTCCTACAATGAGCAGTTCTTC,CASGAGSSYNEQFF
TRBV11-3,-,TRBJ2-2,TRBD1,TGTGCCAGCAGCTATCACGACAGGGACACCGGGGAGCTGTTTTTT,CASSYHDRDTGELFF
TRBV7-8,-,TRBJ1-4,-,TGTGCCAGCAGCTTAATAAGGGGAATGGGCGAAAAACTGTTTTTT,CASSLIRGMGEKLFF
TRBV6-1,few,TRBJ1-4,-,TGTGCCAGCAGCCATTTCAGTGCAACTAATGAAAAACTGTTTTTT,CASSHFSATNEKLFF
TRBV9,-,TRBJ2-5,TRBD2,TGTGCCAGCAGCGTAGCAGCGGGGGGATCTCGGGAGACCCAGTACTTC,CASSVAAGGSRETQYF
TRBV12-1,-,TRBJ2-2,-,TGTGCCAGCAGCACTACAGGGGAACTGTTAACCGGGGAGCTGTTTTTT,CASSTTGELLTGELFF
TRBV7-9,-,TRBJ1-2,-,TGTGCCAGCAGCTTAGCGAACCAGAGGTGGGGCTACACCTTC,CASSLANQRWGYTF
TRBV5-1,-,TRBJ2-3,-,TGCGCCAGCAGCTTGTCAGGGGCGGGCACAGATACGCAGTATTTT,CASSLSGAGTDTQYF
TRBV28,once,TRBJ1-1,TRBD1,TGTGCCAGCAGTTTATGGTCAGGGGGCGCGAGGAACACTGAAGCTTTCTTT,CASSLWSGGARNTEAFF
TRBV5-5,-,TRBJ2-7,-,TGTGCCAGCAGCCCGACAGACTCCTACGAGCAGTACTTC,CASSPTDSYEQYF
TRBV15,-,TRBJ2-5,-,TGTGCCACCAGCAGGCGGGACGCCCAAGAGACCCAGTACTTC,CATSRRDAQETQYF
TRBV4-2,-,TRBJ2-7,-,TGTGCCAGCAGCCAAGAACCCGCGGGGAACTACGAGCAGTACTTC,CASSQEPAGNYEQYF
TRBV18,once,TRBJ1-1,-,TGTGCCAGCTCACGGGAGGCGCACACTGAAGCTTTCTTT,CASSREAHTEAFF
TRBV27,-,TRBJ2-7,TRBD1,TGTGCCAGCAGCCTAAACGGGGTCAGGGGGAACGAGCAGTACTTC,CASSLNGVRGNEQYF
TRBV4-2,-,TRBJ1-1,TRBD1,TGTGCCAGCAGCCCCCGGGACAGGGCAGGGACTGAAGCTTTCTTT,CASSPRDRAGTEAFF
TRBV9,-,TRBJ2-2,-,TGTGCCAGCAGCTACCTAGGGGGGGGGACCGGGGAGCTGTTTTTT,CASSYLGGGTGELFF
TRBV6-6,-,TRBJ2-1,TRBD2,TGTGCCAGCAGTTATTTGACTAGCGGGTACAATGAGCAGTTCTTC,CASSYLTSGYNEQFF
TRBV27,-,TRBJ1-6,-,TGTGCCAGCAGTTCCGTCGGACAGACCTATAATTCACCCCTCCACTTT,CASSSVGQTYNSPLHF
TRBV7-9,-,TRBJ2-7,-,TGTTCCAGCAGCTATCAAGACCGGGTCTCCCTCTACGAGCAGTACTTC,CSSSYQDRVSLYEQYF
TRBV4-1,few,TRBJ1-1,TRBD1,TGCGCCAGCAGCCAATCGGGACAGGGCTACACTGAAGCTTTCTTT,CASSQSGQGYTEAFF
TRBV21-1,-,TRBJ1-6,-,TGTGCCAGCCTCTGGGACAGGGTGGGTAATTCACCCCTCCACTTT,CASLWDRVGNSPLHF
TRBV6-6,few,TRBJ1-1,TRBD1,TGTGCCAGCAGTCCGACAGGGAGCGGGAACACTGAAGCTTTCTTT,CASSPTGSGNTEAFF
TRBV5-6,once,TRBJ1-4,TRBD1,TGTGCCAGCAGCTTGGGCCCGAAAACAGGGGCGCTCTTCGAAAAACTGTTTTTT,CASSLGPKTGALFEKLFF
TRBV6-5,-,TRBJ2-7,-,TGTGCCACTCAGGGATACTACGAGCAGTACTTC,CATQGYYEQYF
TRBV29-1,-,TRBJ2-7,TRBD2,TGCAGCGTTTGCAGCGGGAGCTCCTACGAGCAGTACTTC,CSVCSGSSYEQYF
TRBV9,-,TRBJ1-6,-,TGTGCCAGCAGCGGGAAGGGGGGGGGATCACCCCTCCACTTT,CASSGKGGGSPLHF
TRBV30,-,TRBJ2-5,TRBD2,TGTGCCTGGACCTCGGGAGGGACGGGGGAGACCCAGTACTTC,CAWTSGGTGETQYF
TRBV5-4,-,TRBJ2-5,TRBD2,TGTGCCAGCAGCTTGTACGGACTAGCGGGGGGATCAGAGACCCAGTACTTC,CASSLYGLAGGSETQYF
TRBV5-6,few,TRBJ2-7,TRBD1,TGTGCCAGCAGCTTAGGACAGGGCGCCTACGAGCAGTACTTC,CASSLGQGAYEQYF